What follows is one T cell receptor (beta chain) and its context. What it recognizes is unknown. A second roughly 6 to 11 cycle PCR used barcoded and J-beta primers. TCRdb independently ran MiXCR on the 5' RACE reads; one entry per CDR3 protein. The data contain some 860,000 distinct CDR3 sequences, around three fifths of them singletons. This specimen belongs to a study of blood T cells in healthy people across ages. Study-level background: Per two T cells, about one barcoded beta molecule was captured through template switching.

The study's findings and limits: The fall in TCR beta diversity per million T cells was roughly linear with age.

Sequenced input: blood. The receptor was derived from a man in his forties in good health.

CDR3 in amino acids: CASKEREEDTQYF. CDR3 in DNA: TGTGCCAGCAAGGAGCGGGAGGAAGATACGCAGTATTTT. This chain uses TRBV2 with TRBJ2-3, with 9 bases fitting TRBD2. The ends lost 7 bases at V and 5 bases at J; junction bases unmatched: 4. CDR3 size: 13 residues. Looked up from germline, CDR1 is SNHLY and CDR2 is FYNNEI.